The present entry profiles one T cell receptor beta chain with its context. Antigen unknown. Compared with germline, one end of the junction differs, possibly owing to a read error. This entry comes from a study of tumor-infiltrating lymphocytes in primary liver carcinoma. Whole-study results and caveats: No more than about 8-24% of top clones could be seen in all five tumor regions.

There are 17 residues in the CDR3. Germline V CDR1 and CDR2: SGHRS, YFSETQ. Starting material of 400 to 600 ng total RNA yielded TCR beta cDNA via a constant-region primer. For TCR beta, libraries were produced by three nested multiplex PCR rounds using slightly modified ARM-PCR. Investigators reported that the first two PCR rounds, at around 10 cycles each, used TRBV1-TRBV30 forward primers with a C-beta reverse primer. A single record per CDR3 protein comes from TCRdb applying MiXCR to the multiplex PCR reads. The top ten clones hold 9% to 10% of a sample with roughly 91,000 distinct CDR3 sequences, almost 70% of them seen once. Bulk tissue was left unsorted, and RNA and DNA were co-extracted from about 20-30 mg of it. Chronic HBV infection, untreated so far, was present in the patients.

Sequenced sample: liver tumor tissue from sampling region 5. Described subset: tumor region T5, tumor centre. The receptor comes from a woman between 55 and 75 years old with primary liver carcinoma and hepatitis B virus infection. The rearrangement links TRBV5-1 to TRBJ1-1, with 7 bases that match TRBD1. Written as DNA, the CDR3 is TGCGCCAGCAGCTTGCAACCAGGGGGAGGTGGGGACACTGAAGTTTTCTTT. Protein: CASSLQPGGGGDTEVFF.